The T cell receptor beta chain described here comes from a study of T cells in Graves' hyperthyroidism and ophthalmopathy. Study-wide context: Pretreatment peripheral blood was obtained at initial diagnosis. Study-level results: A model built on 13 V-J features separated ophthalmopathy from stable hyperthyroidism.

Germline loops: CDR1 MDHEN, CDR2 SYDVKM. Trimming removed 4 bases from V and 8 bases from J; junction bases left unmatched: 8. The CDR3 covers 16 residues. There were TCR beta CDR3 regions amplified from RNA transcripts. Initially, a first-round RT-PCR of the TCR CDR3 employed the HTBI primer set. TCRdb recomputed calls from the multiplex PCR reads with MiXCR, one row per CDR3 protein. This table holds about 600,000 distinct CDR3 sequences, roughly 15% found once. Ten or more counts support this clonotype. Its antigen remains unidentified. Exclusion of patients followed from uncontrolled infection, other autoimmune disease, pregnancy or lactation. Source material for PBMCs was less than 12 ml fresh peripheral blood.

This TCR was sampled from a woman aged 50 to 60 with Graves' ophthalmopathy. V usage is TRBV28 and J usage is TRBJ2-2, with TRBD2 matching over 12 bases. Sequenced material: blood. The CDR3: CASSSMTSGSLGELFF. In nucleotides, the CDR3 is TGTGCCAGCAGTTCCATGACTAGCGGGAGTCTAGGGGAGCTGTTTTTT. The full variable domain, rest sourced from reference TRBV28 and TRBJ2-2, is DVKVTQSSRYLVKRTGEKVFLECVQDMDHENMFWYRQDPGLGLRLIYFSYDVKMKEKGDIPEGYSVSREKKERFSLILESASTNQTSMYLCASSSMTSGSLGELFFGEGSRLTVL.